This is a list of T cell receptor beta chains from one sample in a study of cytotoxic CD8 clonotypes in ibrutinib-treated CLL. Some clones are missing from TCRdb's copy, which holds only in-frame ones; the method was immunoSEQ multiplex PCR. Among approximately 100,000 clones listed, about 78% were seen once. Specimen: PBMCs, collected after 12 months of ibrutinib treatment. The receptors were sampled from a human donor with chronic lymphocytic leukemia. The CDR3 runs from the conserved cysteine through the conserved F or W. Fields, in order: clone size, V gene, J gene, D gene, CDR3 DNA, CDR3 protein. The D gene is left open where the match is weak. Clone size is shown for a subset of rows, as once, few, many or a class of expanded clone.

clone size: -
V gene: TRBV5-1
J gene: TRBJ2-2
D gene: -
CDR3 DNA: TGCGCCAGCAGCTCGGGTGGACTGAACACCGGGGAGCTGTTTTTT
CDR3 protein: CASSSGGLNTGELFF

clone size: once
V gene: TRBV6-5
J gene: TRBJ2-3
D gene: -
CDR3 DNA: TGTGCCAGCAGAACCCCGGATACGCAGTATTTT
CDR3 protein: CASRTPDTQYF

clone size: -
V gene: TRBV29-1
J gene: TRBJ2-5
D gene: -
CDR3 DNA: TGCAGCGTTTTAGGCGGGAATGGCGAGACCCAGTACTTC
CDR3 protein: CSVLGGNGETQYF

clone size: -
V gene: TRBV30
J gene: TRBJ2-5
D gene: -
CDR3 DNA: TGTGCCTGGAGTGTAGACAGACAAGAGACCCAGTACTTC
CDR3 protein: CAWSVDRQETQYF

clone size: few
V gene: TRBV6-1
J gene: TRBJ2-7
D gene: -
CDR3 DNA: TGTGCCAGCAGTGAATTGGGGGGGCGGAACGAGCAGTACTTC
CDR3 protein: CASSELGGRNEQYF

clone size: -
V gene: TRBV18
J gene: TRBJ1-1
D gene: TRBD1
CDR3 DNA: TGTGCCAGCTCACCGGAGGGACAGGGGGCGCGCGGTAAAGCTTTCTTT
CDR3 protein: CASSPEGQGARGKAFF

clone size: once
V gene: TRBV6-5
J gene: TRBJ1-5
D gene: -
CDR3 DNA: TGTGCCAGCAGTAGGGAGGGGGGGGGCGGTCAGCCCCAGCATTTT
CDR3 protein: CASSREGGGGQPQHF

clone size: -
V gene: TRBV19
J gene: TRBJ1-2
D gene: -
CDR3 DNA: TGTGCCAGTAGTACGCAGGGGACCGTCTATGGCTACACCTTC
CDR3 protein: CASSTQGTVYGYTF

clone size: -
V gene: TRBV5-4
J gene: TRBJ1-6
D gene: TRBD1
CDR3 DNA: TGTGCCAGCAGCCTGGGCGGGACAGCCTATTCACCCCTCCACTTT
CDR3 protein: CASSLGGTAYSPLHF

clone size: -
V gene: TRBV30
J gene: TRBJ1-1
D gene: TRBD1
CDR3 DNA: TGTGCCTGGAGTGCCGGGACAGGAATGAACACTGAAGCTTTCTTT
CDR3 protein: CAWSAGTGMNTEAFF

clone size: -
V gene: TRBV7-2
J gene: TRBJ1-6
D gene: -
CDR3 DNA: TGTGCCAGCAGCTTATTGAGAGTGAATTCACCCCTCCACTTT
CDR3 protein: CASSLLRVNSPLHF

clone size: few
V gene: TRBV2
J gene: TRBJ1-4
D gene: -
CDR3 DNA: TGTGCCAGCAGTCTCAGGGATCGGGAAAAACTGTTTTTT
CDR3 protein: CASSLRDREKLFF

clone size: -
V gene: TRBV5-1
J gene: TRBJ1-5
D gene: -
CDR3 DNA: TGCGCCAGCAGCTTGGAAGGAGGTAATCAGCCCCAGCATTTT
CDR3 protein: CASSLEGGNQPQHF

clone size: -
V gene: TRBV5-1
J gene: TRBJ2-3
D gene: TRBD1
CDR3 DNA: TGCGCCAGCAGCCCCCAACGACAGGGGTCTAGGGATACGCAGTATTTT
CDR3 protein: CASSPQRQGSRDTQYF

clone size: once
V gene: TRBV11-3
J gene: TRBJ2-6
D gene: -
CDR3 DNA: TGTGCCAGCAGATCAGGGGACGGTAGCTCTGGGGCCAACGTCCTGACTTTC
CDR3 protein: CASRSGDGSSGANVLTF

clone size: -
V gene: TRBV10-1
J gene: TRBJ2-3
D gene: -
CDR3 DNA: TGCGCCAGCAGTGAGTCGGCGGGGACTTACAGCACAGATACGCAGTATTTT
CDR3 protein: CASSESAGTYSTDTQYF

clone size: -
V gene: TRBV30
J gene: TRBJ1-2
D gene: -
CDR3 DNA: TGTGCCTGGAGTGTAATGGGGGGCTACACCTTC
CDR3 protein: CAWSVMGGYTF

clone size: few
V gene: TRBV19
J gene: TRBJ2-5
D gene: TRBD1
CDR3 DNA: TGTGCCAGTAGCAAAGGGAGACAGGGTATGGAGACCCAGTACTTC
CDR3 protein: CASSKGRQGMETQYF

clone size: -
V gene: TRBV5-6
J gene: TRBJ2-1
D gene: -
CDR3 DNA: TGTGCCAGCAGCTCCCCGGGCGGGACGGCCTCCTACAATGAGCAGTTCTTC
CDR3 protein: CASSSPGGTASYNEQFF

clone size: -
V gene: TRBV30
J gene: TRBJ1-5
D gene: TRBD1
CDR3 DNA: TGTGCCTGGACAGGACAGGGGGCTGGGCAGCCCCAGCATTTT
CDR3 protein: CAWTGQGAGQPQHF

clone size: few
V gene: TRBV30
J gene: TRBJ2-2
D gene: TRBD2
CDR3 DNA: TGTGCCTGGAGTGTGAAGCGGGGGGACACCGGGGAGCTGTTTTTT
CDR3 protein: CAWSVKRGDTGELFF

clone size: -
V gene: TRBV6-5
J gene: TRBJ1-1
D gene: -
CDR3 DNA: TGTGCCAGCAGTTACGTCGGTAAAGGGAGGGCCACTGAAGCTTTCTTT
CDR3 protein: CASSYVGKGRATEAFF

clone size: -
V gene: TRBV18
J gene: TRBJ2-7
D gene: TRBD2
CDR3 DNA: TGTGCCAGCTCACCACTGACTAGCGGGGATAGCTCCTACGAGCAGTACTTC
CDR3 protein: CASSPLTSGDSSYEQYF

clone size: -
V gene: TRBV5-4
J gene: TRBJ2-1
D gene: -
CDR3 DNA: TGTGCCAGCAGCTTAGGGCCGGATCCACTGCTGTCCTACAATGAGCAGTTCTTC
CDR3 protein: CASSLGPDPLLSYNEQFF

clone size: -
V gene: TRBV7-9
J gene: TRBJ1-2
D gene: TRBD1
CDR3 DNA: TGTGCCAGCAGCGTGGGGACAGGGGAGGAAAATGGCTACACCTTC
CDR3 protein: CASSVGTGEENGYTF

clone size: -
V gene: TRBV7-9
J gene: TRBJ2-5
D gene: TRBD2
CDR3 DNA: TGTGCCAGCAGCTTAACCCTAGCGGGGAAAGAGACCCAGTACTTC
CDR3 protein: CASSLTLAGKETQYF

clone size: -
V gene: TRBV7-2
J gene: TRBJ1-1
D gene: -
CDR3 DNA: TGTGCCAGGAACAGGGTGCTAATGAACACTGAAGCTTTCTTT
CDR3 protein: CARNRVLMNTEAFF

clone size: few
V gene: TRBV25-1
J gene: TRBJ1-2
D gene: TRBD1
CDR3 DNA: TGTGCCAGCAGTCAACAGGGGGCGGGTGGCTACACCTTC
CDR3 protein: CASSQQGAGGYTF

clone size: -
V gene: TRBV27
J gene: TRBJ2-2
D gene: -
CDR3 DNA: TGTGCCAGCAGGAAAGACAGCACCGCAGGGGGGACCGGGGAGCTGTTTTTT
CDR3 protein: CASRKDSTAGGTGELFF

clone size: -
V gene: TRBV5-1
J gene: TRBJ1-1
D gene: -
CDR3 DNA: TGCGCCAGCAGCTTTGGAGGCCAGGGCACTGAAGCTTTCTTT
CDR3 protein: CASSFGGQGTEAFF

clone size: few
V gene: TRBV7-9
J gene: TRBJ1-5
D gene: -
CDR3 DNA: TGTGCCAGCTCATATCAGCCCCAGCATTTT
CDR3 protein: CASSYQPQHF

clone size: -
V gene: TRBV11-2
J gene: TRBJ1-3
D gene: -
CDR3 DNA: TGTGCCAGCAGCCCTGGGAGCTCTGGAAACACCATATATTTT
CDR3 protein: CASSPGSSGNTIYF

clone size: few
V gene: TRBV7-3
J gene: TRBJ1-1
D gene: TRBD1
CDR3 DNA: TGTGCCAGCAGCTCTCTGGACAGGGCTGAAGCTTTCTTT
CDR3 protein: CASSSLDRAEAFF

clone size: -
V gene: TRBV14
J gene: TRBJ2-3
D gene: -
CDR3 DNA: TGTGCCAGCAGCCAAGATCTGCGGGGCAATACGCAGTATTTT
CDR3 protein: CASSQDLRGNTQYF

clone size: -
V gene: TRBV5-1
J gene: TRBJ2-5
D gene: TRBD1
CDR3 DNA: TGCGCCAGCAGCACCCAAACAGGGGGCGGGGAGACCCAGTACTTC
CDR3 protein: CASSTQTGGGETQYF

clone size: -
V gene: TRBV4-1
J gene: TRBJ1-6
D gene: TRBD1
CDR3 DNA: TGCGCCAGCAGCCCCGCGACAGGGGTTTATTCACCCCTCCACTTT
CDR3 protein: CASSPATGVYSPLHF

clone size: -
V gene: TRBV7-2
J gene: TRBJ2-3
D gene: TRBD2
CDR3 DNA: TGTGCCAGCAGCTTAGGAGGGATAGCGGGCGCAGATACGCAGTATTTT
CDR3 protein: CASSLGGIAGADTQYF

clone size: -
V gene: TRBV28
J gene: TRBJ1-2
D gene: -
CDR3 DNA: TGTGCCAGCAGCCGTGGAGTAGTTCAAGGAGGCTACACCTTC
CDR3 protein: CASSRGVVQGGYTF

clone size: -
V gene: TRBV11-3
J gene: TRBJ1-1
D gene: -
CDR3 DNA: TGTGCCAGCAGCCCCAGTAGGCCTGAAGCTTTCTTT
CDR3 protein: CASSPSRPEAFF

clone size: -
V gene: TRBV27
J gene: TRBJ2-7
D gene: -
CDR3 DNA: TGTGCCAGCAGTTTATCTCTTAGCTCCTACGAGCAGTACTTC
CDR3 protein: CASSLSLSSYEQYF

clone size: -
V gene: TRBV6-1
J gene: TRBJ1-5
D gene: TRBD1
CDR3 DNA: TGTGCCAGCAGGCCGATGACAGGGGGCAATCAGCCCCAGCATTTT
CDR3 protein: CASRPMTGGNQPQHF

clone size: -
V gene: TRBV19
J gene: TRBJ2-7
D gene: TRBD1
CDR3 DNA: TGTGCCAGTAGCCGGGACAGAAGGAGCTCCTACGAGCAGTACTTC
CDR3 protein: CASSRDRRSSYEQYF

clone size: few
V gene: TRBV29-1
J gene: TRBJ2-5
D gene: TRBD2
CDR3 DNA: TGCAGCGGCCGAGCTAGCGGGGGGGAGACCCAGTACTTC
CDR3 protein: CSGRASGGETQYF

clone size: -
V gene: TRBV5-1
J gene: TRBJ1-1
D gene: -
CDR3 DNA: TGCGCCAGCAGCGCGTCCGGGGGGAGGACCACTGAAGCTTTCTTT
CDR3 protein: CASSASGGRTTEAFF

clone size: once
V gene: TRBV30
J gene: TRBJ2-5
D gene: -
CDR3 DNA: TGTGCCTGGAGTGGGGTAGCAAACACAGGGACCCAGTACTTC
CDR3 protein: CAWSGVANTGTQYF

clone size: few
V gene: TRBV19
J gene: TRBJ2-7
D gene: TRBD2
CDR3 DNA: TGTGCCAGTAGTACCCGGCGGGGGGTCGGGGAGCAGTACTTC
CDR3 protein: CASSTRRGVGEQYF

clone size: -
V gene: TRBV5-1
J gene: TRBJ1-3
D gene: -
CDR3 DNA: TGCGCCAGCAGCTTGGCATTACAGGGTTCTGGAAACACCATATATTTT
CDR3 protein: CASSLALQGSGNTIYF

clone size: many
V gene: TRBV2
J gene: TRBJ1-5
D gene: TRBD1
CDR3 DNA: TGTGCCAGCAGCCCTGGACAGGTACGTCAGCCCCAGCATTTT
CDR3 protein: CASSPGQVRQPQHF

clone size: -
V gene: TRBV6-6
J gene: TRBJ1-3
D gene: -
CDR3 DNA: TGTGCCAGCAGTTACCCCTTGCAGGGTGAAAACACCATATATTTT
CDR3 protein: CASSYPLQGENTIYF

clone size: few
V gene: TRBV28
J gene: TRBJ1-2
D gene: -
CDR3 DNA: TGTGCCAGCAGTTTCTTCCCGGACAGAAACTATGGCTACACCTTC
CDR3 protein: CASSFFPDRNYGYTF

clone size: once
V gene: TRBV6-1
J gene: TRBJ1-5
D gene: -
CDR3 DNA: TGTGCCAGCAGTGTATCAGGGAACAATCAGCCCCAGCATTTT
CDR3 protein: CASSVSGNNQPQHF

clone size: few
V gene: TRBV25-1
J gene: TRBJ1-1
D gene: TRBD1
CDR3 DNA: TGTGCCAGCAGTGGGACAGGGGCCCGCGCAACTTTCTTT
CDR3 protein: CASSGTGARATFF

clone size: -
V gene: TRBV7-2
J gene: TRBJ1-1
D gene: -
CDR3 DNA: TGTGCCAGCAGCCCTTCCCAACAGGGTCTAGCTTTCTTT
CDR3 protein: CASSPSQQGLAFF

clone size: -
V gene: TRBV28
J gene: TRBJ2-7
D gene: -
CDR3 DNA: TGTGCCAGCAGTCGACAGGAGCCCTACGAGCAGTACTTC
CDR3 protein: CASSRQEPYEQYF

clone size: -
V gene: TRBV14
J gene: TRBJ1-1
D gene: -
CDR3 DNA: TGTGCCAGCAGCCAAGCTAGGGGTACTGAAGCTTTCTTT
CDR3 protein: CASSQARGTEAFF

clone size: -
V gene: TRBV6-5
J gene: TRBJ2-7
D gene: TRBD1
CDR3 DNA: TGTGCCAGCAGGACCCGGACAGGAGCCTACGAGCAGTACTTC
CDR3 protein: CASRTRTGAYEQYF

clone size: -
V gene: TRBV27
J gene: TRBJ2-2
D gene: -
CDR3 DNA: TGTGCCAGCAGTTTTGGCACCGGGGAGCTGTTTTTT
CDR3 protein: CASSFGTGELFF